What follows is one TCR beta chain and its context. Its antigen target is currently unknown. No qualities accompany the bases; no much larger clone lies one base away. Including the terminal cysteine and phenylalanine, the CDR3 comprises 13 residues. Of all the DNA, just the CDR3 is kept, 39 bases in frame from base 1. The data belong to a study of shared clonotypes between healthy human individuals (dated by TCRdb to 2018 to 2020). With regard to the full study: The cohort comprised two women and three men aged 18 to 49 years. To estimate repertoire size and how much clonotypes are shared between individuals, the study performed deep sequencing of blood TCR repertoires from roughly five healthy adults. Different laboratories and diverse techniques were used to prepare libraries and sequence TCR repertoires, to increase sequencing depth and limit assay-specific biases. Between about 0.9 and 9 billion PBMCs per donor were obtained by leukapheresis.

Using the deep immunoSEQ assay, TCR CDR3 regions were amplified from genomic DNA by multiplex PCR. Extracted genomic DNA from each cell subset was distributed evenly across all wells of several immunoSEQ 96-well plates, and each plate was treated as a replicate. Each replicate PCR for unsorted PBMC received roughly 300 ng genomic DNA, equal to tens of thousands of T cell genomes. Genomic DNA from unsorted PBMC was sequenced over ten immunoSEQ deep assay plates. Purified libraries were measured with a Qubit 3.0 fluorometer, size-checked on a Bioanalyzer 2100, and measured again with the KAPA Library Quantification kit. Every immunoSEQ 96-well plate was sequenced on a separate single-read 150-cycle Illumina NextSeq 550 flow cell. The paper's processing steps were these. Because only junctional sequences without quality scores were contained in the immunoSEQ output, filtering matching that applied to full-length reads could not be performed. Sequences were annotated with PyIR, a Python wrapper for IgBLAST v1.9, and V/J genes and CDR3 were assigned using IMGT germline references. Reads were filtered out if the reads had weak V/J assignments (E-value above 1e-6), no CDR3, stop codons, out-of-frame junctions, or ambiguous translated residues. A V3J clonotype was defined by an identical inferred V gene, J gene, and CDR3 amino acid sequence. Percentage overlap between repertoires was calculated by dividing the number of shared unique clonotypes by the size of the smaller repertoire. Three approaches were used to assess repertoire richness: RTK rarefaction, the Chao1 estimator, and Recon v2.1 estimates of unobserved clonotypes. TCRdb took over this immuneACCESS table, retaining in-frame rearrangements with V and J assigned. Such tables are incomplete; in checked studies, under half of the missing clones stem from an unresolved V gene, and the remainder is unexplained. V and J calls and clone size follow that table, whereas D and trimming were derived from the DNA. Recorded for this sample are about half a million clones; approximately 80% of them occurred a single time. Approximately 12% of the sample is in the top ten clones.

Here is what the overall study found, with its caveats: Based on pairwise subsampling, the degree of clonotype sharing among donors was expected to be affected by sequencing depth. Sampling was restricted to blood, and TCR repertoires in tissue are likely to differ from TCR repertoires in blood. The small number of donors limited the genetic and exposure-history diversity represented.

Donors were healthy HIV-negative adults with no recently reported acute infections or vaccinations. Every donor was a Caucasian adult residing in Nashville, Tennessee, USA. For unsorted samples, some 100 million PBMCs were counted, and genomic DNA was extracted using the QIAamp DNA Blood Mini kit. After blood collection by leukapheresis, PBMCs were isolated using Ficoll-Histopaque density gradient centrifugation and then cryopreserved in the vapor phase of liquid nitrogen. Recombination connected TRBV21-1 to TRBJ2-4; the table calls TRBD1, which could not be checked here. TRBV21-1 is listed as a pseudogene. Sequencing was performed on PBMCs. This sequence was found in a woman in her 40s in good health. Some clones in this sample may be carry-over from other donors' samples. The DNA is as follows: TGTGCCAGCACCATTGACAGGGGCCACATTCAGTACTTC. Its coded protein is CASTIDRGHIQYF.